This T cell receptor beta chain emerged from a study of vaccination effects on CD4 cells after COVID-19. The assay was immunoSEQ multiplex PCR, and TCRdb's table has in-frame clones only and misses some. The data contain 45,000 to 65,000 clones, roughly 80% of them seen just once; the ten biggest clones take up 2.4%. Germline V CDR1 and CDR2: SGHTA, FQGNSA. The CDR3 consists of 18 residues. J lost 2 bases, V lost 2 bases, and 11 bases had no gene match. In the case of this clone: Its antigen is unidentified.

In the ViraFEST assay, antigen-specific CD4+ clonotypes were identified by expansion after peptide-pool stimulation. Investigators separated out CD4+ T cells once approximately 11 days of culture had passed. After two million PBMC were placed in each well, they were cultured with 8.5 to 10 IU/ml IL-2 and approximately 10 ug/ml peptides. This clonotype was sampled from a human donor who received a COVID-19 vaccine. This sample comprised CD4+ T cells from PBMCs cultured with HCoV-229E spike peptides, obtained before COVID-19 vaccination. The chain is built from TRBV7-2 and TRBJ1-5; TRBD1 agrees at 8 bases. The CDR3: CASSLIQGAVYGNQPQHF. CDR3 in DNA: TGTGCCAGCAGCTTAATCCAGGGGGCTGTGTACGGCAATCAGCCCCAGCATTTT. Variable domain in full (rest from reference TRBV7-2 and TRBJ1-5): GAGVSQSPSNKVTEKGKDVELRCDPISGHTALYWYRQSLGQGLEFLIYFQGNSAPDKSGLPSDRFSAERTGGSVSTLTIQRTQQEDSAVYLCASSLIQGAVYGNQPQHFGDGTRLSIL.